The next 23 T cell receptor beta chains were all read from a single sample in a study of blood T cell repertoires in COVID-19. TCRdb keeps only in-frame clones here, not all; method: immunoSEQ multiplex PCR. The sample has several thousand clones, approximately 80% seen once; the top ten hold under 15%. The sequencing input was peripheral blood. These receptors originate from a human donor with active COVID-19. The donor label of this sample is uncertain.

V gene TRBV7-2 combines with J gene TRBJ2-6, with D tentatively TRBD1 (6 bases). The CDR3 length is 16 residues. The ends were cut back, 5 bases at V and 2 bases at J, with 13 bases in the middle. Germline-derived CDR1 and CDR2 are SGHTA and FQGNSA. DNA for the CDR3: TGTGCCAGCAGCACCCTCACAGGGACTGGGGCCAACGTCCTGACTTTC. This codes for CASSTLTGTGANVLTF.

The chain links TRBV6-5 to TRBJ1-4; possibly TRBD1 for D (6 bases). V was pared by 0 bases and J by 3 bases, with 11 bases between. The CDR3 runs 16 residues. Germline CDR1 reads MNHEY; CDR2 reads SVGAGI. CDR3 region: CASSYSGGAANEKLFF. CDR3 nucleotide sequence: TGTGCCAGCAGTTACTCGGGGGGGGCCGCTAATGAAAAACTGTTTTTT.

The sample holds one count of this clone. The chain is built from TRBV2 and TRBJ2-5; 8 positions match TRBD1. Germline V lookup: CDR1 SNHLY, CDR2 FYNNEI. The CDR3 runs 13 residues. The junction had 5 bases not matched to a gene; V was cut back by 6 bases and J by 5 bases. CDR3: CASSGQGTETQYF. CDR3 bases: TGTGCCAGCAGCGGACAGGGCACGGAGACCCAGTACTTC.

The chain links TRBV5-6 to TRBJ1-4; D not certain. The CDR3 is 14 amino acids. The V end lost 0 bases, the J end lost 2 bases, and 5 bases lay between the germline ends. Looked up from germline, CDR1 is SGHDT and CDR2 is YYEEEE. The CDR3 sequence: CASSLGLTNEKLFF. CDR3 nucleotide sequence: TGTGCCAGCAGCTTGGGGCTTACTAATGAAAAACTGTTTTTT.

V and J are TRBV2 and TRBJ2-3, with TRBD1 as a possible D gene (5 bases). Germline loops: CDR1 SNHLY, CDR2 FYNNEI. The V end lost 5 bases, the J end lost 5 bases, and 5 bases lay between the germline ends. This CDR3 region has 11 residues. In nucleotides, the CDR3 is TGTGCCAGCAGTAGGGGAGATACGCAGTATTTT. Amino acid sequence: CASSRGDTQYF. The full variable domain, rest sourced from reference TRBV2 and TRBJ2-3, is EPEVTQTPSHQVTQMGQEVILRCVPISNHLYFYWYRQILGQKVEFLVSFYNNEISEKSEIFDDQFSVERPDGSNFTLKIRSTKLEDSAMYFCASSRGDTQYFGPGTRLTVL.

This clone showed up just a few times. The V and J genes are TRBV5-1 and TRBJ2-7, with D perhaps TRBD2 (6 bases). Germline values: CDR1 SGHRS, CDR2 YFSETQ. Between the trimmed V and J ends, which lost 1 base and 1 base, there was a span of 12 bases. This CDR3 has 15 amino acids. DNA of the CDR3: TGCGCCAGCAGCTTGTGGGGGGTTGGTTCCTACGAGCAGTACTTC. Protein: CASSLWGVGSYEQYF.

The gene calls are TRBV14 and TRBJ2-5; 9 bases map to TRBD2. The V gene's germline CDR1 is SGHDN and CDR2 FVKESK. V lost 4 bases and J lost 5; bases outside the gene matches: 14. The CDR3 consists of 17 residues. The CDR3, as DNA: TGTGCCAGCAGCCCGGGACGACTAGCGGTAGAGGGGGAGACCCAGTACTTC. It codes for CASSPGRLAVEGETQYF.

The chain recombines TRBV19 with TRBJ2-3, with D possibly TRBD2 on 5 matching bases. Between the trimmed V and J ends, which lost 6 bases and 5 bases, there was a span of 15 bases. The germline V gene has CDR1 LNHDA and CDR2 SQIVND (reference sequence). CDR3 length: 14 residues. The CDR3 is CASRSGSLLDTQYF. In DNA, the CDR3 is TGTGCCAGTAGATCGGGGAGCTTACTAGATACGCAGTATTTT. The whole variable domain, remainder taken from reference TRBV19 and TRBJ2-3, is DGGITQSPKYLFRKEGQNVTLSCEQNLNHDAMYWYRQDPGQGLRLIYYSQIVNDFQKGDIAEGYSVSREKKESFPLTVTSAQKNPTAFYLCASRSGSLLDTQYFGPGTRLTVL.

The chain is built from TRBV28 and TRBJ2-2; D is possibly TRBD2 (6 bases). Germline V lookup: CDR1 MDHEN, CDR2 SYDVKM. The CDR3 spans 16 residues. Trimming took off 6 bases at V and 0 bases at J, with 14 bases between the two ends. Here the CDR3 reads CASRDGTRTNTGELFF. The CDR3 region has the DNA TGTGCCAGCAGGGACGGGACTCGTACGAACACCGGGGAGCTGTTTTTT.

Only one count was recorded for this clone. This chain joins TRBV19 and TRBJ2-2; perhaps TRBD1 as D (6 bases). Germline-derived CDR1 and CDR2 are LNHDA and SQIVND (reference sequence). CDR3 length: 16 amino acids. V was cut by 2 bases and J by 3 bases, with 13 bases left in between. CDR3 bases: TGTGCCAGTAGTATAAGGAAAAACAGGGACACCGGGGAGCTGTTTTTT. It codes for CASSIRKNRDTGELFF.

This chain links TRBV7-8 with TRBJ1-2, with TRBD1 as a possible D gene (6 bases). Looked up from germline, CDR1 is SGHVS and CDR2 is FQNEAQ. The V end was cut by 0 bases, the J end by 3 bases, with 17 bases between. There are 17 residues in the CDR3. CDR3 DNA: TGTGCCAGCAGCTTAGCGCGCCCCCAGGGGATAGACTATGGCTACACCTTC. Amino acids: CASSLARPQGIDYGYTF.

CDR3 in DNA: TGTGCCAGCAGCCTGATACTAGCGGGGCATGAGCAGTTCTTC. It codes for CASSLILAGHEQFF. The rearrangement links TRBV3-1 (or the pseudogene TRBV3-2) to TRBJ2-1; the match to TRBD2 covers 10 bases. Unmatched junction bases numbered 5, after V lost 4 bases and J lost 8 bases. CDR1 and CDR2 from the germline V gene are LGHDT and YNNKEL (reference sequence). The CDR3 is 14 amino acids.

The chain carries TRBV19 and TRBJ2-1; 8 bases map to TRBD2. CDR3 length: 17 amino acids. V was pared by 0 bases and J by 9 bases, with 13 bases of the junction left unmatched. The germline CDR1 and CDR2 sequences are LNHDA and SQIVND (reference sequence). CDR3 nucleotide sequence: TGTGCCAGTAGTATAGACCCAGGGACTAGAGTCCCCCTTGAGCAGTTCTTC. It is translated as CASSIDPGTRVPLEQFF.

This chain joins TRBV2 and TRBJ2-3; maybe TRBD2 (5 bases). Trimming removed 6 bases at V and 4 bases at J, with 8 bases between. This CDR3 is 12 amino acids long. The germline V gene encodes CDR1 SNHLY and CDR2 FYNNEI. This CDR3 is CASSRGSDTQYF. The CDR3 DNA reads TGTGCCAGCAGCCGAGGGTCAGATACGCAGTATTTT.

The chain joins TRBV5-1 to TRBJ2-2; the match to TRBD1 covers 10 bases. The V and J ends lost 0 bases and 5 bases, in that order; junction bases with no gene match: 4. Per the germline V gene, CDR1 is SGHRS and CDR2 is YFSETQ. The CDR3 extends over 16 amino acids. This chain's CDR3 is CASSLAGTGATGELFF. DNA of the CDR3: TGCGCCAGCAGCTTGGCCGGGACAGGGGCGACCGGGGAGCTGTTTTTT.

The chain links TRBV5-1 to TRBJ2-1; 11 nucleotides match TRBD1. There are 15 residues in the CDR3. The germline CDR1 and CDR2 sequences are SGHRS and YFSETQ. V lost 5 bases to trimming and J lost 7 bases; unmatched junction nucleotides: 8. The CDR3 sequence is CASRSGTGGSNEQFF. The DNA of the CDR3 is TGCGCCAGCAGGTCCGGGACAGGGGGTTCTAATGAGCAGTTCTTC.

By frequency in the sample, this clone is large. This rearrangement joins TRBV12-3 or TRBV12-4 to TRBJ1-5, with D hard to call. The V end lost 3 bases, the J end lost 10 bases, and 13 bases lay between the germline ends. This CDR3 is 13 amino acids long. The CDR3 region has the DNA TGTGCCAGCAGTTTGGGAGGAGGGAAACCCCAGCATTTT. Translated, it gives CASSLGGGKPQHF.

The genes are TRBV25-1 and TRBJ2-2, with a possible D match to TRBD2 (6 bases). This CDR3 comprises 16 residues. The germline gives CDR1 MGHDK, CDR2 SYGVNS. V was cut by 4 bases and J by 4 bases, with 16 bases left in between. CDR3 DNA sequence: TGTGCCAGCAGTGCCCCACTAGCAGCACCCACCGGGGAGCTGTTTTTT. It yields the protein CASSAPLAAPTGELFF.

V is TRBV7-2 and J is TRBJ1-1, with D possibly TRBD1 on 5 matching bases. The CDR3 has 13 amino acids. Germline CDR1 reads SGHTA; CDR2 reads FQGNSA. The V end was cut by 6 bases, the J end by 5 bases, with 13 bases between. CDR3 sequence: CASSRNGGTEAFF. In DNA, the CDR3 is TGTGCCAGCAGTCGAAACGGGGGGACTGAAGCTTTCTTT.

The V gene is TRBV5-4, the J gene TRBJ2-3; weak D call: TRBD2 (6 bases). CDR3 size: 14 residues. The V and J ends lost 4 bases and 0 bases respectively, with 9 bases between them. Germline V gives CDR1 SGHNT, CDR2 YYREEE (reference sequence). CDR3 protein: CASSTGTSTDTQYF. The CDR3 DNA follows: TGTGCCAGCAGCACCGGGACTAGCACAGATACGCAGTATTTT.

This clone was counted a few times. The rearrangement joins TRBV9 to TRBJ2-7; TRBD2 might be the D (5 bases). The length of the CDR3 is 17 residues. Germline V gives CDR1 SGDLS, CDR2 YYNGEE. V lost 0 bases and J 0 bases, leaving 16 bases between the germline ends. As DNA, the CDR3 is TGTGCCAGCAGCGTAGTGGGAGTCAGTCACAGCTCCTACGAGCAGTACTTC. This translates into CASSVVGVSHSSYEQYF. Looking up the rest from reference TRBV9 and TRBJ2-7 gives the full variable domain: DSGVTQTPKHLITATGQRVTLRCSPRSGDLSVYWYQQSLDQGLQFLIQYYNGEERAKGNILERFSAQQFPDLHSELNLSSLELGDSALYFCASSVVGVSHSSYEQYFGPGTRLTVT.

This clone was seen once. The chain links TRBV2 to TRBJ1-5; TRBD1 agrees at 7 bases. The V and J ends lost 6 bases and 2 bases, in that order; junction bases with no gene match: 10. The CDR3 loop spans 16 amino acids. From germline, CDR1 is SNHLY and CDR2 FYNNEI. This CDR3 reads CASRTGLEYGNQPQHF. The CDR3 bases are TGTGCCAGCAGGACAGGGTTGGAATATGGCAATCAGCCCCAGCATTTT.

V and J are TRBV2 and TRBJ1-6; 7 bases match TRBD1. This CDR3 has 15 residues. J gave up 8 bases and V 6 bases, and 10 bases lay outside the gene matches. Germline-derived CDR1 and CDR2 are SNHLY and FYNNEI. The DNA of the CDR3 is TGTGCCAGCAGATTGAGGACAGGCGGGGATTCACCCCTCCACTTT. This gives the protein CASRLRTGGDSPLHF.